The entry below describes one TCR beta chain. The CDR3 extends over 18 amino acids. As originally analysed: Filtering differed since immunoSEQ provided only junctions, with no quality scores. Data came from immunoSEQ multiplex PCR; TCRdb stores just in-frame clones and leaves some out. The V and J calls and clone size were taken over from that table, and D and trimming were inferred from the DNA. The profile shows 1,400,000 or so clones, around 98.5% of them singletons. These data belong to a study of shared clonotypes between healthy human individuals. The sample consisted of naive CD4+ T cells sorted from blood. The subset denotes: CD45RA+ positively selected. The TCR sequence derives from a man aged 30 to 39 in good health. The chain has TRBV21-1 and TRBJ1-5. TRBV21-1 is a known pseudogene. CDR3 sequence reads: CASSRKGRGPHGVQPQHF. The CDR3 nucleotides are TGTGCCAGCAGCAGAAAAGGGAGGGGACCCCATGGAGTTCAGCCCCAGCATTTT.